Presented here are 7 T cell receptor beta chains from one specimen sequenced in a study of blood T cells in healthy people across ages. For the second PCR, which ran for roughly 6 to 12 cycles, a sample-barcoded 5' primer and a J-beta primer mix were used. TCRdb processed the 5' RACE reads anew with MiXCR; each CDR3 protein has one entry. Of around 820,000 distinct CDR3 sequences listed, roughly 25% are singletons. A further study also used this sample, focusing on T cells of mothers and their children.

Sequenced input: blood. Receptors were obtained from a boy under 18 in good health.

The table lists this clonotype with a few counts. This chain joins TRBV3-1 and TRBJ1-3, with a possible D match to TRBD1 (6 bases). Germline assignment: CDR1 LGHDT and CDR2 YNNKEL (reference sequence). The CDR3 spans 15 residues. V was pared by 6 bases and J by 0 bases, with 12 bases between. The CDR3 protein is CASSPQGSSGNTIYF. The DNA of the CDR3 is TGTGCCAGCAGTCCCCAGGGGAGCTCTGGAAACACCATATATTTT. The variable domain in full, completed from reference TRBV3-1 and TRBJ1-3, reads DTAVSQTPKYLVTQMGNDKSIKCEQNLGHDTMYWYKQDSKKFLKIMFSYNNKELIINETVPNRFSPKSPDKAHLNLHINSLELGDSAVYFCASSPQGSSGNTIYFGEGSWLTVV.

The rearrangement joins TRBV6-2 or TRBV6-3 to TRBJ2-7, with D tentatively TRBD1 (5 bases). Germline V gene lookup returns CDR1 MNHEY and CDR2 SVGEGT. The CDR3 covers 12 residues. Trimming removed 6 bases at V and 1 base at J, with 7 bases between. This CDR3 reads CASRQASYEQYF. The DNA for the CDR3 is TGTGCCAGCAGACAGGCGTCCTACGAGCAGTACTTC.

This clonotype was seen only a few times. The chain employs TRBV5-6 and TRBJ2-5, with D possibly TRBD1 on 5 matching bases. Trimming left V 7 bases short and J 2 bases short, with 18 bases between. Germline loops: CDR1 SGHDT, CDR2 YYEEEE. CDR3 length: 15 residues. In DNA, the CDR3 is TGTGCCAGCTTACGCCTAGGACACCAACAAGAGACCCAGTACTTC. Translated, it gives CASLRLGHQQETQYF.

The sample holds a few counts of this clonotype. This chain connects TRBV3-1 to TRBJ2-2, with D tentatively TRBD1 (6 bases). This CDR3 contains 16 residues. From germline, CDR1 is LGHDT and CDR2 YNNKEL (reference sequence). Trimming stripped 3 bases from V and 3 bases from J, with 14 bases between. In DNA form, the CDR3 reads TGTGCCAGCAGCCATCCCCAGGGGTCGGACACCGGGGAGCTGTTTTTT. Translated: CASSHPQGSDTGELFF.

This clonotype was seen only a few times. The chain links TRBV29-1 to TRBJ2-7; D assignment may be TRBD1 or TRBD2 (5 bases each). The CDR3 is 12 amino acids. V lost 7 bases, J lost 3 bases, and 13 bases lay in between. Germline CDR1 and CDR2: SQVTM and ANQGSEA. The CDR3, as DNA: TGCAGCGCCTCGGGACCAAACTACGAGCAGTACTTC. It is translated as CSASGPNYEQYF.

This clonotype occurred a few times. The V and J genes are TRBV25-1 and TRBJ2-5; unclear D gene. Trimming took 4 bases from V and 5 from J, leaving 8 bases between them. CDR3 size: 12 residues. Germline assignment: CDR1 MGHDK and CDR2 SYGVNS. The chain's CDR3 is CASSVSSETQYF. CDR3 nucleotide sequence: TGTGCCAGCAGTGTGAGCTCGGAGACCCAGTACTTC. Using reference TRBV25-1 and TRBJ2-5 for the parts outside the CDR3, the full variable domain is EADIYQTPRYLVIGTGKKITLECSQTMGHDKMYWYQQDPGMELHLIHYSYGVNSTEKGDLSSESTVSRIRTEHFPLTLESARPSHTSQYLCASSVSSETQYFGPGTRLLVL.

The V and J genes are TRBV3-1 and TRBJ1-4; the match to TRBD1 covers 7 bases. CDR1 LGHDT and CDR2 YNNKEL come from the germline V gene (reference sequence). V was pared by 2 bases and J by 8 bases, with 5 bases of the junction left unmatched. This CDR3 has 14 amino acids. The CDR3 DNA is TGTGCCAGCAGCCAAAGACAGGGTCGGGAAAAACTGTTTTTT. This codes for CASSQRQGREKLFF.